The 20 T cell receptor beta chains listed next were all sequenced from one sample in a study of T cells in Graves' hyperthyroidism and ophthalmopathy. Researchers took RNA transcripts and amplified the TCR beta CDR3 regions from them. First-round RT-PCR targeting the TCR CDR3 was performed with the HTBI primer set. TCRdb redid the calling of the multiplex PCR reads with MiXCR, one entry per CDR3 protein. The table shows more than 650,000 distinct CDR3 sequences, with 13% to 15% occurring only once. Input material: blood. These receptors were collected from a woman between 18 and 30 years old with Graves' hyperthyroidism.

This clonotype has a count of ten or more. This chain joins TRBV18 and TRBJ2-1, with 8 positions matching TRBD2. The CDR3 sequence is 14 residues long. Per germline, CDR1 KGHSH and CDR2 LQKENI. The J segment lost 4 bases and the V segment lost 6 bases, leaving 5 bases of the junction unmatched. The CDR3: CASSRPSGYNEQFF. CDR3 bases: TGTGCCAGCTCCCGTCCTAGCGGGTACAATGAGCAGTTCTTC.

At least ten counts were recorded for this clonotype. The V and J genes are TRBV29-1 and TRBJ2-7, with 7 positions matching TRBD1. CDR1 and CDR2 (germline): SQVTM, ANQGSEA. CDR3 size: 12 residues. Unmatched junction bases numbered 4, after V lost 4 bases and J lost 4 bases. The CDR3 bases are TGCAGCGTTGTGCTGACAGGGTACGAGCAGTACTTC. Translating gives CSVVLTGYEQYF.

This clonotype was seen repeatedly, ten times or more. This chain joins TRBV6-2 or TRBV6-3 and TRBJ2-1; the match to TRBD2 covers 8 bases. The ends lost 7 bases at V and 0 bases at J; junction bases unmatched: 5. There are 15 residues in the CDR3. Germline V CDR1 and CDR2: MNHEY, SVGEGT. CDR3 in amino acids: CASTVAGHSYNEQFF. Here the CDR3 DNA reads TGTGCCAGCACCGTAGCGGGACACTCCTACAATGAGCAGTTCTTC.

This clonotype was recorded at least ten times. The rearrangement links TRBV5-1 to TRBJ2-5; 9 bases agree with TRBD2. This CDR3 region has 16 residues. The V gene's germline CDR1 is SGHRS and CDR2 YFSETQ. The V segment lost 4 bases and the J segment 4 bases; nucleotides outside the gene matches: 11. The CDR3 reads CASSPSLGAGGETQYF. Here the CDR3 DNA reads TGCGCCAGCAGCCCAAGCCTGGGAGCGGGAGGAGAGACCCAGTACTTC.

This clonotype was seen ten or more times. The gene calls are TRBV3-1 and TRBJ2-1; 15 bases align to TRBD2. Germline trimming cut 3 bases from V and 5 bases from J; bases unmatched to any gene: 5. Germline values: CDR1 LGHDT, CDR2 YNNKEL (reference sequence). The CDR3 is 17 amino acids. CDR3 protein: CASSHEGLAGGNNEQFF. As DNA, the CDR3 is TGTGCCAGCAGCCATGAAGGACTAGCGGGAGGGAACAATGAGCAGTTCTTC.

The gene calls are TRBV5-5 and TRBJ2-5; D ambiguous. The V end was cut by 6 bases, the J end by 3 bases, with 12 bases between. Germline values: CDR1 SGHKS, CDR2 YYEKEE (reference sequence). CDR3 length: 13 residues. The CDR3 DNA reads TGTGCCAGCAAACGGGTGGCGGAAGAGACCCAGTACTTC. Translated: CASKRVAEETQYF. The full variable domain, completed using reference TRBV5-5 and TRBJ2-5, is DAGVTQSPTHLIKTRGQQVTLRCSPISGHKSVSWYQQVLGQGPQFIFQYYEKEERGRGNFPDRFSARQFPNYSSELNVNALLLGDSALYLCASKRVAEETQYFGPGTRLLVL.

There are many counts of this clonotype. The chain employs TRBV7-8 and TRBJ2-1; no definite D call. The ends were cut back, 1 base at V and 0 bases at J, with 7 bases in the middle. This CDR3 region has 15 residues. Germline lookup yields CDR1 SGHVS and CDR2 FQNEAQ. The CDR3 loop is CASSLDRPSYNEQFF. In nucleotides, the CDR3 is TGTGCCAGCAGCTTAGATCGTCCCTCCTACAATGAGCAGTTCTTC.

The rearrangement links TRBV5-1 to TRBJ2-7; possibly TRBD2 for D (5 bases). Germline-derived CDR1 and CDR2 are SGHRS and YFSETQ. V was shortened by 1 base and J by 4 bases, with 15 bases between the two germline ends. This CDR3 is 15 amino acids long. Here the CDR3 DNA reads TGCGCCAGCAGCTTGATAGAGGAGGCGCGATACGAGCAGTACTTC. Residues: CASSLIEEARYEQYF.

This clonotype was recorded many times. The rearrangement links TRBV7-6 to TRBJ2-1; perhaps TRBD1 as D (6 bases). V was shortened by 5 bases and J by 0 bases, with 14 bases between the two germline ends. Per the germline V gene, CDR1 is SGHVS and CDR2 is FNYEAQ. The CDR3 contains 16 residues. The CDR3 DNA reads as TGTGCCAGCAGCCGTATGCAGGGGCACTCCTACAATGAGCAGTTCTTC. Translating gives CASSRMQGHSYNEQFF.

The chain couples TRBV6-2 or TRBV6-3 to TRBJ2-5, with 10 bases matching TRBD1. J gave up 5 bases and V 6 bases, and 9 bases lay outside the gene matches. The CDR3 contains 15 residues. Germline V gives CDR1 MNHEY, CDR2 SVGEGT. The CDR3 coding sequence is TGTGCCAGCAGACCCGACAGGGGGCTTAAGGAGACCCAGTACTTC. Translation: CASRPDRGLKETQYF.

This clonotype was counted at least ten times. DNA of the CDR3: TGTGCCAGCAGCTTAGGCGTAGGGGGCCCCACCTACGAGCAGTACTTC. Translated, it gives CASSLGVGGPTYEQYF. J is TRBJ2-7 and V is TRBV13, with 7 bases aligning to TRBD1. Germline-derived CDR1 and CDR2 are PRHDT and FYEKMQ (reference sequence). The V segment lost 0 bases and the J segment 2 bases; nucleotides outside the gene matches: 7. This CDR3 is built from 16 residues.

The chain couples TRBV10-3 to TRBJ2-5; 7 bases line up with TRBD2. Germline loops: CDR1 ENHRY, CDR2 SYGVKD. The length of the CDR3 is 14 residues. Unmatched junction bases numbered 8, after V lost 6 bases and J lost 4 bases. As DNA, the CDR3 is TGTGCCATCAGCGGGGGGACGTCTGGAGAGACCCAGTACTTC. This translates into CAISGGTSGETQYF.

This clonotype was observed at least ten times. The chain carries TRBV11-3 and TRBJ2-7, with D possibly TRBD2 on 6 matching bases. Trimming took off 1 base at V and 5 bases at J, with 15 bases between the two ends. Per the germline V gene, CDR1 is SGHNT and CDR2 is YENEEA. The CDR3 covers 15 residues. CDR3 DNA sequence: TGTGCCAGCAGCTTAGTCCGCGGGACCATGCACGAGCAGTACTTC. It encodes CASSLVRGTMHEQYF.

This clonotype was counted only a few times. A read error is possible here, since a much larger clone lies one base away. J is TRBJ2-3 and V is TRBV11-2, with 7 bases identical to TRBD2. V lost 3 bases and J lost 3; bases outside the gene matches: 12. The length of the CDR3 is 17 residues. The germline V gene has CDR1 SGHAT and CDR2 FQNNGV. CDR3 loop: CASSFGFSAGVTDTQYF. As DNA, the CDR3 is TGTGCCAGCAGCTTCGGATTTTCGGCGGGAGTGACAGATACGCAGTATTTT.

This clonotype was detected only a few times. The chain uses TRBV24-1 and TRBJ2-3; the match to TRBD1 covers 7 bases. From germline, CDR1 is KGHDR and CDR2 SFDVKD. The ends lost 3 bases at V and 4 bases at J; junction bases unmatched: 3. The CDR3 loop spans 14 amino acids. In DNA form, the CDR3 reads TGTGCCACCAGTGATGTTGGGACAGCAGATACGCAGTATTTT. This sequence encodes CATSDVGTADTQYF.

The rearrangement joins TRBV9 to TRBJ2-1, with 10 bases matching TRBD2. The length of the CDR3 is 20 residues. V lost 0 bases and J lost 1; bases outside the gene matches: 13. The germline CDR1 and CDR2 sequences are SGDLS and YYNGEE. CDR3: CASSVEGVRSGRGSYNEQFF. In DNA, the CDR3 is TGTGCCAGCAGCGTAGAGGGGGTGCGGAGCGGGAGGGGTTCCTACAATGAGCAGTTCTTC.

The rearrangement links TRBV28 to TRBJ2-4, with D perhaps matching TRBD1 (5 bases). CDR3 length: 11 residues. Germline V gene lookup returns CDR1 MDHEN and CDR2 SYDVKM. The V gene lost 11 bases and the J gene lost 6 bases, with 11 bases spanning the gap. CDR3 nucleotide sequence: TGTGCCCGTGCCCAGGGAAACATTCAGTACTTC. This gives the protein CARAQGNIQYF.

This chain connects TRBV20-1 to TRBJ1-4; D gene ambiguous. The CDR3 runs to 13 residues. Germline CDR1 and CDR2: DFQATT and SNEGSKA (reference sequence). The V and J ends lost 7 bases and 6 bases respectively, with 15 bases between them. CDR3 sequence (DNA): TGCAGTGGTGCCCGGATCGGGGATGAAAAACTGTTTTTT. Encoded protein: CSGARIGDEKLFF.

Only a few counts were recorded for this clonotype. This rearrangement joins TRBV28 to TRBJ1-3; D perhaps matches TRBD1 (6 bases). Germline V gives CDR1 MDHEN, CDR2 SYDVKM. CDR3 length equals 14 residues. V was trimmed by 5 bases and J by 2 bases, leaving 10 bases between them. DNA of the CDR3: TGTGCCAGCAGTCCATCAGGGGCTGGAAACACCATATATTTT. This gives the protein CASSPSGAGNTIYF.

This clonotype was seen a handful of times. The chain joins TRBV4-1 to TRBJ2-1, with a tentative D call TRBD1 (6 bases). V was pared by 1 base and J by 1 base, with 14 bases between. This CDR3 region has 17 residues. Germline values: CDR1 MGHRA, CDR2 YSYEKL. CDR3 nucleotides: TGCGCCAGCAGCCAAGTAGACAGGCTCCGTTCCTACAATGAGCAGTTCTTC. Protein sequence: CASSQVDRLRSYNEQFF.